This T cell receptor beta chain was recorded in a study of blood T cell repertoires in COVID-19. Overall study context: Samples of COVID-19 (acute and convalescent) were obtained from the United States, Italy and Spain. Nucleic acid was either cDNA or gDNA, and it came from T cells, B-cell-depleted T cells, or PBMCs.

Original analysis: Nucleated cell number was recorded as an estimate derived from reference gene primer amplification. TCRdb's copy holds only in-frame clones and misses some; the assay was immunoSEQ multiplex PCR. V and J calls and clone size are copied from that table; D and trimming were computed from the DNA. The sample shows 100,000 or so clones, about 85% of them seen only once. V was trimmed by 1 base and J by 4 bases, leaving 11 bases between them. The germline V gene has CDR1 SGHAT and CDR2 FQNNGV. This CDR3 contains 15 residues. The rearrangement uses TRBV11-2 and TRBJ1-3; D remains unclear. The specimen was peripheral blood. This TCR came from a man aged 45-65 years with active COVID-19. CDR3 in DNA: TGTGCCAGCAGCTTAGGACTAGGTAGAGGAAACACCATATATTTT. Protein: CASSLGLGRGNTIYF. Supplemented by reference TRBV11-2 and TRBJ1-3, the full variable domain reads EAGVAQSPRYKIIEKRQSVAFWCNPISGHATLYWYQQILGQGPKLLIQFQNNGVVDDSQLPKDRFSAERLKGVDSTLKIQPAKLEDSAVYLCASSLGLGRGNTIYFGEGSWLTVV.